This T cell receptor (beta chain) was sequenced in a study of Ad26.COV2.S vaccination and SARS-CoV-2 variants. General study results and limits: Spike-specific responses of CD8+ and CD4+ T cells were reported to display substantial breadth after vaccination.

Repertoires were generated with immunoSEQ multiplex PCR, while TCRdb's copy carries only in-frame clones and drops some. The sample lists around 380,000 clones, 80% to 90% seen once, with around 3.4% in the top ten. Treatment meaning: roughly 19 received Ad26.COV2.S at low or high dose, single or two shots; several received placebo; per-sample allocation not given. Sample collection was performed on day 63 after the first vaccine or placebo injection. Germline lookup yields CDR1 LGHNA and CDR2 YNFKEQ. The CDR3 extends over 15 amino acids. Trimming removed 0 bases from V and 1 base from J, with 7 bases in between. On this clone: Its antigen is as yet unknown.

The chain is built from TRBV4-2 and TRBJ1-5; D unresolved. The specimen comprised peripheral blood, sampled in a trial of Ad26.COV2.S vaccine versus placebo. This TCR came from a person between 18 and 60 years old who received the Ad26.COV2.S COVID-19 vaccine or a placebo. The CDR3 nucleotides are TGTGCCAGCAGCCAAGACGGCCGAAGCAATCAGCCCCAGCATTTT. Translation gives CASSQDGRSNQPQHF.